This is a list of T cell receptor beta chains from one sample in a study of cytomegalovirus exposure and HLA in healthy donors. Some clones are missing from TCRdb's copy, which holds only in-frame ones; the method was immunoSEQ multiplex PCR. Among 100,000 to 150,000 clones, 65% to 90% were seen once, and the ten largest hold 0.95% to 1.5%. Sequenced input: PBMCs. The source is a girl aged 2-10 years in good health and CMV-seronegative. The CDR3 runs from the conserved cysteine through the conserved F or W. Fields, in order: J gene, D gene, clone size, V gene, CDR3 DNA, CDR3 protein. A D gene is named only where the DNA matches it firmly. Clone size is stated in some rows and not others, as once, few, many or a class when expanded.

TRBJ2-7,NA,once,TRBV30,TGTGCCTGGAGTGAGGGGACTCTCTACGAGCAGTACTTC,CAWSEGTLYEQYF
TRBJ2-3,NA,NA,TRBV18,TGTGCCAGCTCACCAATGGGAGGACAGGGCACAGATACGCAGTATTTT,CASSPMGGQGTDTQYF
TRBJ2-7,NA,NA,TRBV5-1,TGCGCCAGCAGCTTTCCCGGTTACGAGCAGTACTTC,CASSFPGYEQYF
TRBJ2-1,TRBD2,few,TRBV19,TGTGCCAGTAGTATATCTAGCGGGAGTCACAATGAGCAGTTCTTC,CASSISSGSHNEQFF
TRBJ2-3,TRBD2,NA,TRBV29-1,TGCAGCGTTGTCGCGGGGGGGCTAGGTAGCACAGATACGCAGTATTTT,CSVVAGGLGSTDTQYF
TRBJ2-7,TRBD1,NA,TRBV4-1,TGCGCCAGCAGCCAGACAGGGGGCAACGAGCAGTACTTC,CASSQTGGNEQYF
TRBJ1-2,NA,NA,TRBV7-9,TGTGCCAGCAGCTTAGCGCCAGGGGAGGGCTACACCTTC,CASSLAPGEGYTF
TRBJ1-2,TRBD1,NA,TRBV2,TGTGCCAGCAGTGGGGACAGGGGTCCCTATGGCTACACCTTC,CASSGDRGPYGYTF
TRBJ2-3,NA,once,TRBV27,TGTGCCAGCAGTTTAGGTTTCGGGGATTATTACACAGATACGCAGTATTTT,CASSLGFGDYYTDTQYF
TRBJ1-5,TRBD1,once,TRBV28,TGTGCCAGCAGTTTTTCCGACAGGGGGTATCAGCCCCAGCATTTT,CASSFSDRGYQPQHF
TRBJ2-7,TRBD1,NA,TRBV15,TGTGCCACCAGCAGCGGGACAGGGAGAAAGTCCTACGAGCAGTACTTC,CATSSGTGRKSYEQYF
TRBJ1-5,NA,once,TRBV29-1,TGCAGCGTTGCTTCAGGGGTCAATCAGCCACAGCATTTT,CSVASGVNQPQHF
TRBJ2-2,TRBD1,NA,TRBV2,TGTGCCAGCAGTGAAGAGTGGACAGGGGGCAACACCGGGGAGCTGTTTTTT,CASSEEWTGGNTGELFF
TRBJ2-7,NA,few,TRBV5-1,TGCGCCAGCAGCTTGGTGAGCGGAGAGTCCTACGAGCAGTACTTC,CASSLVSGESYEQYF
TRBJ2-2,NA,NA,TRBV2,TGTGCCAGCAGTGCTTTCGCCGGGGAGCTGTTTTTT,CASSAFAGELFF
TRBJ2-2,TRBD2,once,TRBV28,TGTGCCAGCAGTCCCCTTAAATCTAGCGGGGGGGCGGCCGGGGAGCTGTTTTTT,CASSPLKSSGGAAGELFF
TRBJ2-7,TRBD1,NA,TRBV7-2,TGTGCCAGCAGCTTAGTCCCGGGACAGGGGAACTACGAGCAGTACTTC,CASSLVPGQGNYEQYF
TRBJ2-1,TRBD2,medium-sized,TRBV6-1,TGTGCCAGCAGTAAGACTAGCGGAGCTGCCAATGAGCAGTTCTTC,CASSKTSGAANEQFF
TRBJ2-7,TRBD1,NA,TRBV29-1,TGCAGCGTTGATAGGGGGCTGGACGAGCAGTACTTC,CSVDRGLDEQYF
TRBJ1-3,NA,few,TRBV6-6,TGTGCCAGCAGCCGCGTGGAGGTCTCTGGAAACACCATATATTTT,CASSRVEVSGNTIYF
TRBJ1-5,NA,NA,TRBV6-4,TGTGCCAGCAGTCGTCAGGAACAGGCCTACGTCCAGCCCCAGCATTTT,CASSRQEQAYVQPQHF
TRBJ2-7,TRBD2,once,TRBV28,TGTGCCAGCAGCCCCGGGACTAGCGGTTCCTACGAGCAGTACTTC,CASSPGTSGSYEQYF
TRBJ2-5,NA,NA,TRBV7-9,TGTGCCAGCATCCTGCCTTTGATTGGGGAGGAAGGAGAGACCCAGTACTTC,CASILPLIGEEGETQYF
TRBJ1-1,TRBD1,NA,TRBV27,TGTGCCAGCAGTTTTTCGACAGGGGGGATGAACACTGAAGCTTTCTTT,CASSFSTGGMNTEAFF
TRBJ1-5,NA,NA,TRBV7-9,TGTTCCAGCAGCTTACAGGGTCAGCCCCAGCATTTT,CSSSLQGQPQHF
TRBJ2-1,NA,NA,TRBV5-6,TGTGCCAGCAGTGCTTCTAGCCAGTACAATGAGCAGTTCTTC,CASSASSQYNEQFF
TRBJ1-2,NA,NA,TRBV2,TGTGCCAGCAGTAGTAATTCAGTTAACTATGGCTACACCTTC,CASSSNSVNYGYTF
TRBJ2-2,NA,once,TRBV27,TGTGCCAGCAGGCAAGCGGGCAAGAACACCGGGGAGCTGTTTTTT,CASRQAGKNTGELFF
TRBJ1-1,NA,once,TRBV29-1,TGCAGCGTTGTTGGACAGAGGAACACTGAAGCTTTCTTT,CSVVGQRNTEAFF
TRBJ2-5,NA,NA,TRBV18,TGTGCCAGCTCACCTACACCGAACCAAGAGACCCAGTACTTC,CASSPTPNQETQYF
TRBJ2-1,TRBD2,once,TRBV18,TGTGCCAGCTCACCAGTAGGACTAGCGGGAGGGAATGAGCAGTTCTTC,CASSPVGLAGGNEQFF
TRBJ2-7,NA,NA,TRBV27,TGTGCCAGCAGTCCCCTCGACATAGAGCTACCCTACGAGCAGTACTTC,CASSPLDIELPYEQYF
TRBJ2-7,TRBD2,few,TRBV30,TGTGCCTGGGAAGGGGAGCGGGGCCGAGCCTACGAGCAGTACTTC,CAWEGERGRAYEQYF
TRBJ1-1,TRBD1,once,TRBV5-1,TGCGCCAGCAGCTGGGGACAGGGTATGCCTGAAGCTTTCTTT,CASSWGQGMPEAFF
TRBJ1-1,TRBD1,NA,TRBV11-3,TGTGCCAGCAGCGAGGGACAGGATTTTGAAGCTTTCTTT,CASSEGQDFEAFF
TRBJ2-2,TRBD2,NA,TRBV18,TGTGCCAGCTCATCCGGGACTAGCGGGCGGACCGGGGAGCTGTTTTTT,CASSSGTSGRTGELFF
TRBJ2-7,NA,NA,TRBV19,TGTGCCAGTAGTATCCATGACCCCGGGTCCTACGAGCAGTACTTC,CASSIHDPGSYEQYF
TRBJ2-2,TRBD1,few,TRBV30,TGTGCCTGGGGGGGTCACAGGGGCAGGAACACCGGGGAGCTGTTTTTT,CAWGGHRGRNTGELFF
TRBJ2-1,NA,NA,TRBV15,TGTGCCACCAGCAGAGATTTTAAGAGCTCCTACAATGAGCAGTTCTTC,CATSRDFKSSYNEQFF
TRBJ2-5,TRBD2,NA,TRBV7-3,TGTGCCAGCAGCTTAAAGGGTACTGCGATAGCGGGGCGCCCAGAGACCCAGTACTTC,CASSLKGTAIAGRPETQYF
TRBJ2-7,TRBD1,NA,TRBV13,TGTGCCAGCAGTCGGACAGGGGGCGACCACTACGAGCAGTACTTC,CASSRTGGDHYEQYF
TRBJ2-5,TRBD2,NA,TRBV5-1,TGCGCCAGCAGCTTGGAACTAGCGGGAGGAGGGGAGACCCAGTACTTC,CASSLELAGGGETQYF
TRBJ2-1,NA,NA,TRBV5-4,TGTGCCAGCAGCCCCCGAGGAGTCGGTGAGCAGTTCTTC,CASSPRGVGEQFF
TRBJ1-2,TRBD1,NA,TRBV25-1,TGTGCCAGCAGTGTCTCCCCGGGACAGGGTTACGGCTACACCTTC,CASSVSPGQGYGYTF
TRBJ2-5,TRBD1,NA,TRBV15,TGTGCCACCAGCAGAGGGACAGGGGGAATTATAGAGACCCAGTACTTC,CATSRGTGGIIETQYF
TRBJ1-2,NA,NA,TRBV11-1,TGTGCCAGCAGCTTAGAACCAGGGTACTATGGCTACACCTTC,CASSLEPGYYGYTF
TRBJ2-2,TRBD2,once,TRBV5-1,TGCGCCAGCAGCGCGGAAGCGGGAGGGAACACCGGGGAGCTGTTTTTT,CASSAEAGGNTGELFF